This record looks at one T cell receptor beta chain sequence and its context. Assay used: immunoSEQ multiplex PCR; TCRdb lists only in-frame clones, some missing. This sample has tens of thousands of clones, with around 84% found just once. Between the trimmed V and J ends, which lost 4 bases and 0 bases, there was a span of 15 bases. CDR3 size: 16 residues. Looked up from germline, CDR1 is LNHDA and CDR2 is SQIVND (reference sequence). This record comes from a study of blood T cell repertoires in COVID-19. Study-wide context: The study drew acute and convalescent COVID-19 samples from the United States, Italy and Spain.

Sequencing was done on a sample of peripheral blood. This TCR was sampled from a man between 65 and 85 years old with active COVID-19. The chain links TRBV19 to TRBJ1-1, with a weak D call TRBD1 (6 bases). CDR3 in amino acids: CASSTKLGALNTEAFF. The CDR3 DNA reads TGTGCCAGTAGTACGAAATTGGGGGCCTTGAACACTGAAGCTTTCTTT.